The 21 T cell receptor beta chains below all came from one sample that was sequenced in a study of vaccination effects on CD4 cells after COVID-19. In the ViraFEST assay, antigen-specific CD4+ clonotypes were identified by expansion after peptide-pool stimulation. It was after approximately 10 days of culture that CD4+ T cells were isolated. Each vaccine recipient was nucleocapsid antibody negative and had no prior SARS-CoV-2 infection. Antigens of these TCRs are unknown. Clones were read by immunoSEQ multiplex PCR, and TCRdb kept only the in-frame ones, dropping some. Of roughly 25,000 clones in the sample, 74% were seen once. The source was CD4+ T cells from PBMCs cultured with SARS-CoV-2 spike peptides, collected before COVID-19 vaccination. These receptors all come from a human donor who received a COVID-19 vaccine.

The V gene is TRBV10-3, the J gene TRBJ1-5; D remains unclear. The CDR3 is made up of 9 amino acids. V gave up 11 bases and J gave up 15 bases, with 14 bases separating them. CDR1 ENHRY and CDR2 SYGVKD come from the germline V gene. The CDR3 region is CASPSFTHF. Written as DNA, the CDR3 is TGTGCCTCCCCGTCTTTTACGCATTTT.

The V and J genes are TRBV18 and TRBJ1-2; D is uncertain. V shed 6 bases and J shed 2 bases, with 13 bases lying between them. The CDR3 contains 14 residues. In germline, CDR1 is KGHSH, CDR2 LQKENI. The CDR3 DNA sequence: TGTGCCAGCTCCAGAGAGACGGGAAACTATGGCTACACCTTC. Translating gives CASSRETGNYGYTF.

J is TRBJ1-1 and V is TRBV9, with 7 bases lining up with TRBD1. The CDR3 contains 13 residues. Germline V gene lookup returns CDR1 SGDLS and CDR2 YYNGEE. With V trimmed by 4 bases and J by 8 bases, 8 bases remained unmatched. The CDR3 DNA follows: TGTGCCAGCAGCTCCCCTTGGGGACAGGAAGCTTTCTTT. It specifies CASSSPWGQEAFF.

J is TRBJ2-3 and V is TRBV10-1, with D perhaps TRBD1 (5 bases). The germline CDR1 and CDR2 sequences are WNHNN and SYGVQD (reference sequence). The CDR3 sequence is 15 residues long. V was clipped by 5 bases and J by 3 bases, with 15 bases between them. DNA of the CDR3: TGCGCCAGCAGTCCGTCAGGGAAGGTGACAGATACGCAGTATTTT. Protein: CASSPSGKVTDTQYF.

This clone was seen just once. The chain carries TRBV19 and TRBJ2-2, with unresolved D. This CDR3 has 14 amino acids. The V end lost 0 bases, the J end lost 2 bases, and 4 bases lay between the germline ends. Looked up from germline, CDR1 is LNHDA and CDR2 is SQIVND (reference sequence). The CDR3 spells CASSIERNTGELFF. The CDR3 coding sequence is TGTGCCAGTAGTATAGAAAGAAACACCGGGGAGCTGTTTTTT.

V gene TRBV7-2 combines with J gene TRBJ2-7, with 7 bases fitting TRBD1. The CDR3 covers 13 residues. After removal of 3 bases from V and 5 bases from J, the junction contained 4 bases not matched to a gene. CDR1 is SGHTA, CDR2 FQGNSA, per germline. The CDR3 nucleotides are TGTGCCAGCAGCTTCGACAGGGCGAACGAGCAGTACTTC. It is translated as CASSFDRANEQYF. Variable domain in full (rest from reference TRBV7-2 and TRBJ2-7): GAGVSQSPSNKVTEKGKDVELRCDPISGHTALYWYRQSLGQGLEFLIYFQGNSAPDKSGLPSDRFSAERTGGSVSTLTIQRTQQEDSAVYLCASSFDRANEQYFGPGTRLTVT.

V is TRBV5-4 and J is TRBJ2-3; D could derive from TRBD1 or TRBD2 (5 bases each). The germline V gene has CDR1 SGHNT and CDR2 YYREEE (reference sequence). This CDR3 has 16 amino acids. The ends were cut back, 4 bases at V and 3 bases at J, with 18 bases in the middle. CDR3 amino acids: CASSTGPPRRTDTQYF. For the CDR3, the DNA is TGTGCCAGCAGCACGGGGCCCCCTAGACGAACAGATACGCAGTATTTT.

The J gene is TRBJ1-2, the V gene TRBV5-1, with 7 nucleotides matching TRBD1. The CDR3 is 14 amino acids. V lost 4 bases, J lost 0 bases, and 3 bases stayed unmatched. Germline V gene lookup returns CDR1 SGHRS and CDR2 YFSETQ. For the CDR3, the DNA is TGCGCCAGCAGCGCCGGGACAGCTAACTATGGCTACACCTTC. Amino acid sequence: CASSAGTANYGYTF.

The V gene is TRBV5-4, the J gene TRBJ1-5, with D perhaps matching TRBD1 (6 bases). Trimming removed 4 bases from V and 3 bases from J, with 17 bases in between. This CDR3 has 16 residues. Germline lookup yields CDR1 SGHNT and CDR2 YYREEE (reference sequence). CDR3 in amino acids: CASSPDPGANNQPQHF. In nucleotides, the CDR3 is TGTGCCAGCAGCCCAGATCCAGGGGCTAACAATCAGCCCCAGCATTTT.

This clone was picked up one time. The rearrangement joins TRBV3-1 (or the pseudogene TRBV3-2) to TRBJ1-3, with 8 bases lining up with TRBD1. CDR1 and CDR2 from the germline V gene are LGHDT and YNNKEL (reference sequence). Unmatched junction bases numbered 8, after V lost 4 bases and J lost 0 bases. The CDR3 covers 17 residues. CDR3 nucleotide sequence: TGTGCCAGCAGCCTAGGGACAGGCTATACCTCTGGAAACACCATATATTTT. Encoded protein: CASSLGTGYTSGNTIYF.

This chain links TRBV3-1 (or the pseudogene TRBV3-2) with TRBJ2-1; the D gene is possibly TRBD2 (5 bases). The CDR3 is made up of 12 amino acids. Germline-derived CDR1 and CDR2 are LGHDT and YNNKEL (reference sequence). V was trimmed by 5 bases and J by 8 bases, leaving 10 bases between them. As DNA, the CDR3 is TGTGCCAGCAGCTCAATCGGGGATGAGCAGTTCTTC. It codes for CASSSIGDEQFF.

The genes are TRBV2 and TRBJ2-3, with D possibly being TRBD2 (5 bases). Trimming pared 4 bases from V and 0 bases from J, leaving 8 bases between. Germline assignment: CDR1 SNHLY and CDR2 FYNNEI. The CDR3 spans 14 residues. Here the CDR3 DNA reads TGTGCCAGCAGTGTTTGGACTAGCACAGATACGCAGTATTTT. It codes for CASSVWTSTDTQYF.

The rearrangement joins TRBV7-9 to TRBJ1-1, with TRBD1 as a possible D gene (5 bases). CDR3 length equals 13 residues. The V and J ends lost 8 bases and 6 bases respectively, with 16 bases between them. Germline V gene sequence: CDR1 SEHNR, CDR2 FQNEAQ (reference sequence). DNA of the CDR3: TGTGCCAGCTCCCTGACAGCTCGAGCTGAAGCTTTCTTT. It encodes CASSLTARAEAFF. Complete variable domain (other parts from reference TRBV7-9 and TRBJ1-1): DTGVSQNPRHKITKRGQNVTFRCDPISEHNRLYWYRQTLGQGPEFLTYFQNEAQLEKSRLLSDRFSAERPKGSFSTLEIQRTEQGDSAMYLCASSLTARAEAFFGQGTRLTVV.

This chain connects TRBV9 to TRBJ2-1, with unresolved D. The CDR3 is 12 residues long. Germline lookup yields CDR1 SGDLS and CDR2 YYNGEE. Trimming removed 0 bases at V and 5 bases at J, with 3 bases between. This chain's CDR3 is CASSVGNNEQFF. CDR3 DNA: TGTGCCAGCAGCGTAGGAAACAATGAGCAGTTCTTC.

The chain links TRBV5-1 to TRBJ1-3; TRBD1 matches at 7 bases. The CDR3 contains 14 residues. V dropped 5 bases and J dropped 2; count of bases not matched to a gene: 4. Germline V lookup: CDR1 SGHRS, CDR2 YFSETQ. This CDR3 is CASSPDRTGNTIYF. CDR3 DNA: TGCGCCAGCAGTCCGGACAGGACTGGAAACACCATATATTTT.

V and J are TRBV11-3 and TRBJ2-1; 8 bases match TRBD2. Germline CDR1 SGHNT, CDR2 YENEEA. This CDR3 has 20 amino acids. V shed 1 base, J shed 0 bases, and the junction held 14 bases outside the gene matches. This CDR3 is CASSLGGGSGYLSSYNEQFF. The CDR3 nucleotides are TGTGCCAGCAGCTTAGGCGGGGGGAGCGGTTACCTTAGCTCCTACAATGAGCAGTTCTTC.

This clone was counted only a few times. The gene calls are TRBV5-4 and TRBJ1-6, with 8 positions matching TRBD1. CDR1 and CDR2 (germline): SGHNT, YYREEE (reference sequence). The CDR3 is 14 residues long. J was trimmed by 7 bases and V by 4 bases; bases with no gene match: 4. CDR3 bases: TGTGCCAGCAGCCCTCGGACAGGGAATTCACCCCTCCACTTT. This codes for CASSPRTGNSPLHF.

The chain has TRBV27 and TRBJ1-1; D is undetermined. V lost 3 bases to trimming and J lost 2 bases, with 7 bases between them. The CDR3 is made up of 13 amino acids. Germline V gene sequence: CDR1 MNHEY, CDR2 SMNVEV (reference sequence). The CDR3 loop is CASSFRVNTEAFF. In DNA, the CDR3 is TGTGCCAGCAGTTTTAGGGTAAACACTGAAGCTTTCTTT.

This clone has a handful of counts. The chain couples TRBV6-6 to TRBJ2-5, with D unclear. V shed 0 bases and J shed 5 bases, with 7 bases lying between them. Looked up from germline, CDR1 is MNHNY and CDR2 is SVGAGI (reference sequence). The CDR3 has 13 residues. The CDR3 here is CASSYSLVETQYF. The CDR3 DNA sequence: TGTGCCAGCAGTTACTCGCTCGTGGAGACCCAGTACTTC.

CDR3 amino acids: CASSLDSGLQTQYF. The CDR3 nucleotides are TGTGCCAGCAGCTTGGATTCGGGATTGCAGACCCAGTACTTC. The V and J genes are TRBV5-4 and TRBJ2-5; tentatively, D is TRBD2 (5 bases). Germline V gene sequence: CDR1 SGHNT, CDR2 YYREEE (reference sequence). Deletions cut 0 bases from V and 6 bases from J, with 12 bases between. The CDR3 covers 14 residues.

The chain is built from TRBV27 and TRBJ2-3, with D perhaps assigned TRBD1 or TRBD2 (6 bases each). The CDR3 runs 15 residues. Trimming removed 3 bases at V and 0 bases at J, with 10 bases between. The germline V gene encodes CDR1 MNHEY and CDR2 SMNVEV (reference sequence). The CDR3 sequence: CASSFRGVSTDTQYF. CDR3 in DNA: TGTGCCAGCAGTTTTAGGGGGGTAAGCACAGATACGCAGTATTTT.